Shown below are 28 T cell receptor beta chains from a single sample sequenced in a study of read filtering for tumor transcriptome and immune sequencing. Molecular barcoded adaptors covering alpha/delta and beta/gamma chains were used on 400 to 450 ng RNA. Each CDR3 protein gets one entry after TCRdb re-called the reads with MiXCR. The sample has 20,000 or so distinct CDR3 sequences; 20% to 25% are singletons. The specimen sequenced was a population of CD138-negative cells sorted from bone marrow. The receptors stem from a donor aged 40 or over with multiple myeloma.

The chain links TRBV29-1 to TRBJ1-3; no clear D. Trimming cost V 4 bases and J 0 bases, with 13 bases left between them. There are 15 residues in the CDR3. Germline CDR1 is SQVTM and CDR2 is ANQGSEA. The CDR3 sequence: CSVGPLISSGNTIYF. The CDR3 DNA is TGCAGCGTTGGTCCACTAATAAGCTCTGGAAACACCATATATTTT. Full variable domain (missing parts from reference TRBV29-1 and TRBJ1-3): SAVISQKPSRDICQRGTSLTIQCQVDSQVTMMFWYRQQPGQSLTLIATANQGSEATYESGFVIDKFPISRPNLTFSTLTVSNMSPEDSSIYLCSVGPLISSGNTIYFGEGSWLTVV.

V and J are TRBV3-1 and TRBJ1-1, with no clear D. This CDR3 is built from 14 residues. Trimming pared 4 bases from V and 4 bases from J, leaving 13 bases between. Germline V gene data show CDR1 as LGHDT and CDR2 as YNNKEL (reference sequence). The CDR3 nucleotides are TGTGCCAGCAGCCGCTCGGACTGGGGCACTGAAGCTTTCTTT. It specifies CASSRSDWGTEAFF.

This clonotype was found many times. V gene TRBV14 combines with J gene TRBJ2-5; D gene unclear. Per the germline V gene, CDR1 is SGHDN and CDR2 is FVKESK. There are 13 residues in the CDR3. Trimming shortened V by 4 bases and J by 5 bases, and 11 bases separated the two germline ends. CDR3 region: CASSLAVRETQYF. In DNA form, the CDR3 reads TGTGCCAGCAGCCTCGCCGTCCGTGAGACCCAGTACTTC.

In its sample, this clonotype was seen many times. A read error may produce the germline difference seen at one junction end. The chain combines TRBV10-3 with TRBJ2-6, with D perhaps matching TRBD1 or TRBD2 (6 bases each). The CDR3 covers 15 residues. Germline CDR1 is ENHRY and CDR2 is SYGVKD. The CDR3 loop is CASRGVSSGANVLTF. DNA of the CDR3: TGCGCTTCTAGGGGGGTGAGCTCTGGGGCCAACGTCCTGACTTTC.

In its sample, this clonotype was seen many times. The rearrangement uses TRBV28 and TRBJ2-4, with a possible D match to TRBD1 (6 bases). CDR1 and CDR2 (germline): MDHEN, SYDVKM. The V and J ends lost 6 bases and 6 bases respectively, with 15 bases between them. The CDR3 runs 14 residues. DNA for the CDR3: TGTGCCAGCAGCCACAGGGCGGGTGTAAACATTCAGTACTTC. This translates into CASSHRAGVNIQYF. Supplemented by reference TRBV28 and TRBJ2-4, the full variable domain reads DVKVTQSSRYLVKRTGEKVFLECVQDMDHENMFWYRQDPGLGLRLIYFSYDVKMKEKGDIPEGYSVSREKKERFSLILESASTNQTSMYLCASSHRAGVNIQYFGAGTRLSVL.

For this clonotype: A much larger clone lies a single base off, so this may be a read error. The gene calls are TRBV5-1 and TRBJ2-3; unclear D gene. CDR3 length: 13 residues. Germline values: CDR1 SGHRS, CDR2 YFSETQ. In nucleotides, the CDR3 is TGCGCCAGCAGCCCAATAGGCGGAGATACGCGGTATTTT. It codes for CASSPIGGDTRYF.

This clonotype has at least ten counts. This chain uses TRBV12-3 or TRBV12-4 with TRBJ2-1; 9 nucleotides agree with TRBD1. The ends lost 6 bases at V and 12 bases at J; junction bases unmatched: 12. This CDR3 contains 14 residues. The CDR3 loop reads CASSRTGAAVGQFF. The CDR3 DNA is TGTGCCAGCAGCCGGACAGGGGCTGCCGTAGGGCAGTTCTTC.

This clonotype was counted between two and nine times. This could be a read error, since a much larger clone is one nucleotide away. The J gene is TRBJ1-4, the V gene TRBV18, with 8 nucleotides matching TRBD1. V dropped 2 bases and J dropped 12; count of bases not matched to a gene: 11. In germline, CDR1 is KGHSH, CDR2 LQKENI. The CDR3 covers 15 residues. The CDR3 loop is CASSPTGGQGEELFF. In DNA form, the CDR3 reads TGTGCCAGCTCACCAACCGGAGGACAGGGCGAAGAACTGTTTTTT.

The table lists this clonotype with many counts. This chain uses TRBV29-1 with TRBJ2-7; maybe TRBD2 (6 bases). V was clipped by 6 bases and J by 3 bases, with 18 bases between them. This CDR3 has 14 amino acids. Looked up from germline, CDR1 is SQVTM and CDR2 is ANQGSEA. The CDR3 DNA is TGCAGCGTCGTTGGGTCTCCCGGGAGCTACGAGCAGTACTTC. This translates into CSVVGSPGSYEQYF.

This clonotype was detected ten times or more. The CDR3 here is CATSRARGHYGYTF. The CDR3 DNA sequence: TGTGCCACCAGCAGGGCGCGGGGGCACTATGGCTACACCTTC. The chain uses TRBV15 and TRBJ1-2; D may be TRBD1 (6 bases). With 3 bases removed from V and 3 bases from J, the gap between germline ends came to 11 bases. The germline V gene encodes CDR1 LNHNV and CDR2 YYDKDF (reference sequence). This CDR3 contains 14 residues.

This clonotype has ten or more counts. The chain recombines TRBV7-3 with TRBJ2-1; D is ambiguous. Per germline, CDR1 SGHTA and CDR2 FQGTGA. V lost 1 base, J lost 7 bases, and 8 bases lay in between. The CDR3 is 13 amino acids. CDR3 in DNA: TGTGCCAGCAGCTTAAATCAGAAGAATGAGCAGTTCTTC. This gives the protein CASSLNQKNEQFF.

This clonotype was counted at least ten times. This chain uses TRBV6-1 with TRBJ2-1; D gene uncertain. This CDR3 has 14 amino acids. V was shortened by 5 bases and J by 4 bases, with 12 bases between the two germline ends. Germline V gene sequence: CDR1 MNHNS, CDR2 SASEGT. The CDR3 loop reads CASSRGDRYNEQFF. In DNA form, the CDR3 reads TGTGCCAGCAGTCGCGGTGATCGGTACAATGAGCAGTTCTTC.

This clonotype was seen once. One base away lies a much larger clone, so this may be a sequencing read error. The CDR3: CGAAGNTEAFF. DNA of the CDR3: TGCGGTGCTGCGGGGAACACTGAAGCTTTCTTT. The rearrangement links TRBV20-1 to TRBJ1-1; D unclear. The CDR3 extends over 11 amino acids. Germline V CDR1 and CDR2: DFQATT, SNEGSKA (reference sequence).

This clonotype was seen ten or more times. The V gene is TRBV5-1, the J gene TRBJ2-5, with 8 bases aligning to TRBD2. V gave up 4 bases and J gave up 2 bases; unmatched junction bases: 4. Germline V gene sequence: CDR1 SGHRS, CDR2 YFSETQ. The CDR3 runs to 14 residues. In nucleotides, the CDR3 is TGCGCCAGCAGCGGAGTAGCGGGACAAGAGACCCAGTACTTC. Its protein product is CASSGVAGQETQYF. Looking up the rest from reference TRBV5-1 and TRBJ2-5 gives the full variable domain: KAGVTQTPRYLIKTRGQQVTLSCSPISGHRSVSWYQQTPGQGLQFLFEYFSETQRNKGNFPGRFSGRQFSNSRSEMNVSTLELGDSALYLCASSGVAGQETQYFGPGTRLLVL.

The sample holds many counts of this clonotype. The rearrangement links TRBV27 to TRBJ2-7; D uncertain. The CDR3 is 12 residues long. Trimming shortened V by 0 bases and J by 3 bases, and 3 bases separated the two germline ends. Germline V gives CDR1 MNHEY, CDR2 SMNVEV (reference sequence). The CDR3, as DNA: TGTGCCAGCAGTTTATCGGGCTACGAGCAGTACTTC. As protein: CASSLSGYEQYF.

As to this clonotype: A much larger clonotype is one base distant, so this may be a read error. CDR3 region: CASSSFRGTEASF. CDR3 bases: TGCGCCAGCAGCTCTTTTAGGGGCACTGAAGCTTCCTTT. This chain connects TRBV5-1 to TRBJ1-1; maybe TRBD1 (5 bases). This CDR3 has 13 residues. Germline CDR1 SGHRS, CDR2 YFSETQ.

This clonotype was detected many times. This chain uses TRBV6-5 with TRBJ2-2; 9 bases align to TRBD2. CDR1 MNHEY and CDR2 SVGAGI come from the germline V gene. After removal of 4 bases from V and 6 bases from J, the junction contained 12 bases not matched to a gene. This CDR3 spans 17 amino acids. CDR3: CASSWRGLSGGPGELFF. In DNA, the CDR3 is TGTGCCAGCAGTTGGCGGGGGTTGAGCGGGGGGCCCGGGGAGCTGTTTTTT.

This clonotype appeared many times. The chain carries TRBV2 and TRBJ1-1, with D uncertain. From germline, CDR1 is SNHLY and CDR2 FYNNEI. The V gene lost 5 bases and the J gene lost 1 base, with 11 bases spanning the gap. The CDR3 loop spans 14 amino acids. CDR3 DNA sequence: TGTGCCAGCAGTCAAGGACGGGCGAACACTGAAGCTTTCTTT. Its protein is CASSQGRANTEAFF.

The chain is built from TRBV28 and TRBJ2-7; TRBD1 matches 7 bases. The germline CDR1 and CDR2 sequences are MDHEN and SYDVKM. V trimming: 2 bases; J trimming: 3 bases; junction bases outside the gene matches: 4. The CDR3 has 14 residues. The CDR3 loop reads CASSLRGQDYEQYF. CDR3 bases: TGTGCCAGCAGTTTAAGAGGACAGGACTACGAGCAGTACTTC.

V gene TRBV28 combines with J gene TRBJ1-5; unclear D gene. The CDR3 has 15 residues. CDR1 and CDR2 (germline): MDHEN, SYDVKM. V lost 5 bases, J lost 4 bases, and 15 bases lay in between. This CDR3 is CASSLHYEINQPQHF. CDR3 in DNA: TGTGCCAGCAGTCTGCACTACGAGATTAATCAGCCCCAGCATTTT. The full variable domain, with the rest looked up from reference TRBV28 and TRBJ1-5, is DVKVTQSSRYLVKRTGEKVFLECVQDMDHENMFWYRQDPGLGLRLIYFSYDVKMKEKGDIPEGYSVSREKKERFSLILESASTNQTSMYLCASSLHYEINQPQHFGDGTRLSIL.

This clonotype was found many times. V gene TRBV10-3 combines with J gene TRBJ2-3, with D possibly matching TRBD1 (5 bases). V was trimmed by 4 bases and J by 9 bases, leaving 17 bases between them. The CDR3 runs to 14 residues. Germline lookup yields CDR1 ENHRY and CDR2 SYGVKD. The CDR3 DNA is TGTGCCATCAGTGCAGCAGACAAGGGGTCAACGCAGTATTTT. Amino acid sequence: CAISAADKGSTQYF.

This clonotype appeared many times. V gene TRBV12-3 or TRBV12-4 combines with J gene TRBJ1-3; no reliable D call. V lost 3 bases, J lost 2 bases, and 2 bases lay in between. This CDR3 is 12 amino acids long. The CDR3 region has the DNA TGTGCCAGCAGTTTTGCTGGAAACACCATATATTTT. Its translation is CASSFAGNTIYF.

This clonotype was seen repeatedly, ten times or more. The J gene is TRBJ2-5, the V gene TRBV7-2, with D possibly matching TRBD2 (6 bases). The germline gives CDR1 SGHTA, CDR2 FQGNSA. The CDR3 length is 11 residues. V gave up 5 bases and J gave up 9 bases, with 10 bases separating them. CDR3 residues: CASSMTSSQYF. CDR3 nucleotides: TGTGCCAGCAGCATGACTAGTTCCCAGTACTTC.

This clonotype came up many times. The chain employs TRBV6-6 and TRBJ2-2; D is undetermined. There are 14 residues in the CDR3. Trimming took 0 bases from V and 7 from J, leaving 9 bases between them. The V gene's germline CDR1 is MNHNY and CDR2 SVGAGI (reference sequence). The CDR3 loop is CASSYSNDFGELFF. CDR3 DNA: TGTGCCAGCAGTTACTCGAATGACTTCGGGGAGCTGTTTTTT.

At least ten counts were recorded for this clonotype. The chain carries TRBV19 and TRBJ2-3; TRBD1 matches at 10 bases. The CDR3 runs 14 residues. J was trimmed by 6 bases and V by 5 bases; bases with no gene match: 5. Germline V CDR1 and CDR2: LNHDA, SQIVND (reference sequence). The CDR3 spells CASSLDRGRDTQYF. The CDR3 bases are TGTGCCAGTAGTTTGGACAGGGGGAGGGATACGCAGTATTTT.

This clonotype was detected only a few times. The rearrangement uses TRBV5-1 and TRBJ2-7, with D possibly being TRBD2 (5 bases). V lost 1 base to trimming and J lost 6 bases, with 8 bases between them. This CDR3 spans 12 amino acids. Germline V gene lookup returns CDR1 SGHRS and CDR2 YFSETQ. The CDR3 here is CASSLTGSEQYF. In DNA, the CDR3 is TGCGCCAGCAGCTTGACGGGGTCCGAGCAGTACTTC.

CDR3 region: CASSPYRINNEQFF. The CDR3 DNA sequence: TGTGCCAGCAGCCCGTATCGTATCAACAATGAGCAGTTCTTC. The chain recombines TRBV7-2 with TRBJ2-1; D is unresolved. Germline lookup yields CDR1 SGHTA and CDR2 FQGNSA. The CDR3 covers 14 residues. V lost 5 bases, J lost 5 bases, and 13 bases lay in between.

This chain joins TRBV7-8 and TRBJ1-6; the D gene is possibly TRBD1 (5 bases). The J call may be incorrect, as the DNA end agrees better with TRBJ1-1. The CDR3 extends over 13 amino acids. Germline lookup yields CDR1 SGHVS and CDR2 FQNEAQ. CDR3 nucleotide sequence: TGTGCCAGCAGCTTAGAGGGGAAGGGCGAGGCTTTCTTT. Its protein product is CASSLEGKGEAFF.